This entry is about one T cell receptor beta chain. What it binds is not known. These data come from a study of shared clonotypes between healthy human individuals. Genomic DNA per cell subset filled all wells of several immunoSEQ plates. Here immunoSEQ multiplex PCR was the method, and the copy in TCRdb shows in-frame clones only, minus some. The profile shows over 1.4 million clones, roughly 95% of them singletons. Study observations and caveats: Only blood was sampled; tissue repertoires likely differ.

V lost 5 bases to trimming and J lost 0 bases; unmatched junction nucleotides: 18. CDR1 and CDR2 from the germline V gene are LNHNV and YYDKDF (reference sequence). The CDR3 is 20 amino acids. Subsets obtained from CD4+ cells comprised CD45RA+ naive and CD45RA-negative memory cells. The receptor comes from a man aged 30 to 39 in good health. Material for sequencing was naive CD4+ T cells sorted from blood. The subset: CD45RA+ positively selected. The chain joins TRBV15 to TRBJ1-5; 8 bases match TRBD1. The CDR3 here is CATSRERQGAGTYSNQPQHF. CDR3 sequence (DNA): TGTGCCACCAGCCGCGAACGTCAGGGGGCAGGGACTTATAGCAATCAGCCCCAGCATTTT. The full variable domain, completed using reference TRBV15 and TRBJ1-5, is DAMVIQNPRYQVTQFGKPVTLSCSQTLNHNVMYWYQQKSSQAPKLLFHYYDKDFNNEADTPDNFQSRRPNTSFCFLDIRSPGLGDTAMYLCATSRERQGAGTYSNQPQHFGDGTRLSIL.